The 7 T cell receptor beta chains listed next were all sequenced from one sample in a study of CDR3 diversity in severe acne. TCRdb independently ran MiXCR on the PCR reads; one entry per CDR3 protein. The data show approximately 90,000 distinct CDR3 sequences, roughly 52% seen once. Sequenced sample: blood. The receptors derive from a male donor in good health, serving as a control.

The sample holds many counts of this clonotype. In nucleotides, the CDR3 is TGTGCCAGCAGTGGGAGACCCGACCTTGAAGCTTTCTTT. Its translation is CASSGRPDLEAFF. The J gene is TRBJ1-1, the V gene TRBV6-1, with D unresolved. This CDR3 contains 13 residues. Germline CDR1 MNHNS, CDR2 SASEGT. V was clipped by 4 bases and J by 7 bases, with 13 bases between them.

This clonotype was recorded only once. The junction departs from the called germline gene at one end, perhaps through a read error. J is TRBJ2-2 and V is TRBV7-9, with D tentatively TRBD1 or TRBD2 (5 bases each). The germline V gene encodes CDR1 SEHNR and CDR2 FQNEAQ (reference sequence). The CDR3 runs 13 residues. The CDR3 reads CASSWGPRGEQFF. Here the CDR3 DNA reads TGTGCCAGCAGTTGGGGACCGAGGGGAGAGCAGTTTTTT.

This clonotype was seen a single time. The junction does not match germline at one end; this may be a read error. The chain uses TRBV10-3 and TRBJ2-7; D gene uncertain. Germline CDR1 ENHRY, CDR2 SYGVKD. There are 11 residues in the CDR3. The CDR3 sequence: CASSYLAEQYF. Here the CDR3 DNA reads TGTGCCAGCAGTTACCTCGCCGAGCAGTACTTC.

In its sample, this clonotype was seen a few times. The chain recombines TRBV6-5 with TRBJ1-2; 8 nucleotides line up with TRBD1. Germline V gene lookup returns CDR1 MNHEY and CDR2 SVGAGI. V lost 4 bases, J lost 2 bases, and 9 bases stayed unmatched. The CDR3 has 16 amino acids. In DNA, the CDR3 is TGTGCCAGCAGTTCCGCCGGACAGGGAAAGAACTATGGCTACACCTTC. Translation gives CASSSAGQGKNYGYTF.

The CDR3 loop is CSASMSWDTEQYF. In nucleotides, the CDR3 is TGCAGTGCTAGCATGTCGTGGGACACTGAGCAGTACTTC. J is TRBJ1-1 and V is TRBV20-1, with D tentatively TRBD1 (6 bases). The J call may be faulty, since TRBJ2-7 better matches the DNA end. The germline V gene has CDR1 DFQATT and CDR2 SNEGSKA (reference sequence). This CDR3 contains 13 residues.

In this sample, this clonotype turned up many times. This chain links TRBV6-1 with TRBJ1-2, with D possibly matching TRBD1 (6 bases). The CDR3 loop spans 14 amino acids. The germline V gene encodes CDR1 MNHNS and CDR2 SASEGT. V lost 5 bases and J 7 bases, leaving 17 bases between the germline ends. CDR3 DNA sequence: TGTGCCAGCAGTATTGACAGGCGGGGGGGTGGCTACACCTTC. Amino acid sequence: CASSIDRRGGGYTF.

J is TRBJ1-1 and V is TRBV7-9; possible D gene TRBD1, 6 bases. CDR1 is SEHNR, CDR2 FQNEAQ, per germline (reference sequence). With 0 bases removed from V and 2 bases from J, the gap between germline ends came to 13 bases. CDR3 size: 16 residues. CDR3 sequence reads: CASSLASGGGNTEAFF. In nucleotides, the CDR3 is TGTGCCAGCAGCTTAGCATCGGGAGGGGGAAACACTGAAGCTTTCTTT.